This T cell receptor (beta chain) stems from a study of blood T cell repertoires in COVID-19. Study-level background: Spain, Italy and the United States supplied samples that represented acute and convalescent COVID-19. From T cells, B-cell-depleted T cells, or PBMCs came the material, which was cDNA or gDNA.

Trimming shortened V by 0 bases and J by 4 bases, and 15 bases separated the two germline ends. The CDR3 runs 16 residues. CDR1 is LGHDT, CDR2 YNNKEL, per germline (reference sequence). In the authors' workflow: The assay estimated nucleated cells by amplifying reference gene primers. The method was immunoSEQ multiplex PCR; TCRdb's version includes in-frame clones alone and lacks a portion of them. That table is the source of V, J and clone size, and D and trimming were worked out from the DNA. This sample has more than 75,000 clones, with approximately 89% found just once. The clonotype comes from a man aged 45-65 years with acute or convalescent COVID-19. V gene TRBV3-1 (or the pseudogene TRBV3-2) combines with J gene TRBJ1-2, with D maybe TRBD1 (5 bases). The sequenced sample consisted of peripheral blood. CDR3 coding DNA: TGTGCCAGCAGCCAAGACTTAAGGGGAAGTAGCTATGGCTACACCTTC. Its protein product is CASSQDLRGSSYGYTF.